This TCR beta chain was recorded in a study of blood T cell repertoires in COVID-19. Study context: COVID-19 samples, acute and convalescent, were from the United States, Italy and Spain. Sources were T cells, B-cell-depleted T cells, or PBMCs; the material itself was cDNA or gDNA.

As originally analysed: Reference gene primer amplification in the assay estimated nucleated cell counts. Assay used: immunoSEQ multiplex PCR; TCRdb lists only in-frame clones, some missing. That table supplies the V and J calls and clone size; D and trimming were determined from the DNA. The table includes under 200,000 clones, around 80% detected once. This clone has only a few counts. This sequence was found in a woman in her sixties with acute or convalescent COVID-19. Sequencing was carried out using peripheral blood.

This CDR3 is CASSLSQNTEAFF. CDR3 nucleotide sequence: TGCGCCAGCAGCTTGTCCCAGAACACTGAAGCTTTCTTT. This chain connects TRBV5-1 to TRBJ1-1; D ambiguous. Germline V gene data show CDR1 as SGHRS and CDR2 as YFSETQ. This CDR3 comprises 13 residues. V lost 1 base and J lost 1, with 5 bases in between.